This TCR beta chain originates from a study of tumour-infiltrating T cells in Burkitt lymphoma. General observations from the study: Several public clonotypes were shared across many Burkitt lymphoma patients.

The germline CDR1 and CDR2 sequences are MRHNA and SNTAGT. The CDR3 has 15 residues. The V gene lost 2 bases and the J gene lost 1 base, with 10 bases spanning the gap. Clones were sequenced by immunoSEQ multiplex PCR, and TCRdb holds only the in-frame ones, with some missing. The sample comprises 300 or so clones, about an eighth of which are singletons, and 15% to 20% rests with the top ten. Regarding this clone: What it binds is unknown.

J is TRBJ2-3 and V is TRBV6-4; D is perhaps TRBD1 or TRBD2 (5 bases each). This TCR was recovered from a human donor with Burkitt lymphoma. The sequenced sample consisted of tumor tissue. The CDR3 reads CASSDGGRGTDTQYF. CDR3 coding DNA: TGTGCCAGCAGTGACGGGGGTCGGGGCACAGATACGCAGTATTTT.